These 23 T cell receptor beta chains share one sample of origin, sequenced in a study of response to subunit inactivated influenza vaccine. TCRdb re-derived calls from the RT-PCR reads in MiXCR, one entry per CDR3 protein. The table lists approximately 500,000 distinct CDR3 sequences, 10% to 15% of them singletons. Material: PBMCs from blood, obtained 45 days after vaccination. All receptors come from a man aged 50 to 60 who received an inactivated influenza vaccine.

V and J are TRBV5-1 and TRBJ2-3; D not certain. CDR3 length equals 12 residues. CDR1 and CDR2 from the germline V gene are SGHRS and YFSETQ. V lost 4 bases and J 2 bases, leaving 5 bases between the germline ends. CDR3 coding DNA: TGCGCCAGCAGCGAACACACAGATACGCAGTATTTT. Its protein is CASSEHTDTQYF.

A few counts support this clonotype. V usage is TRBV5-1 and J usage is TRBJ2-7, with D possibly matching TRBD2 (6 bases). The V gene lost 0 bases and the J gene lost 5 bases, with 15 bases spanning the gap. The CDR3 has 15 residues. The germline V gene has CDR1 SGHRS and CDR2 YFSETQ. The CDR3 DNA reads as TGCGCCAGCAGCTTGGGGGTCGGAGGGTCAAACGAGCAGTACTTC. Translated, it gives CASSLGVGGSNEQYF.

There are many counts of this clonotype. The chain uses TRBV2 and TRBJ2-1, with D perhaps TRBD1 or TRBD2 (5 bases each). Trimming shortened V by 6 bases and J by 5 bases, and 11 bases separated the two germline ends. Germline V lookup: CDR1 SNHLY, CDR2 FYNNEI. The CDR3 spans 13 residues. CDR3 in amino acids: CASRGEVHNEQFF. The CDR3 nucleotides read TGTGCCAGCAGGGGGGAAGTCCACAATGAGCAGTTCTTC. The variable domain in full, with the rest retrieved from reference TRBV2 and TRBJ2-1, is EPEVTQTPSHQVTQMGQEVILRCVPISNHLYFYWYRQILGQKVEFLVSFYNNEISEKSEIFDDQFSVERPDGSNFTLKIRSTKLEDSAMYFCASRGEVHNEQFFGPGTRLTVL.

At least ten counts were recorded for this clonotype. This sequence joins TRBV2 and TRBJ1-5, with 7 bases matching TRBD1. Germline assignment: CDR1 SNHLY and CDR2 FYNNEI. Unmatched junction bases numbered 2, after V lost 5 bases and J lost 4 bases. This CDR3 spans 13 amino acids. The CDR3 nucleotides read TGTGCCAGCAGTCAGGGGGGGAATCAGCCCCAGCATTTT. This encodes CASSQGGNQPQHF.

This clonotype was detected many times. This rearrangement joins TRBV20-1 to TRBJ2-7; TRBD1 matches at 9 bases. Trimming removed 1 base from V and 6 bases from J; junction bases left unmatched: 7. The CDR3 contains 14 residues. The germline V gene has CDR1 DFQATT and CDR2 SNEGSKA (reference sequence). The CDR3 region is CSARVRDRVSEQYF. For the CDR3, the DNA is TGCAGTGCTAGAGTTCGGGACAGGGTATCCGAGCAGTACTTC.

The V gene is TRBV7-2, the J gene TRBJ2-1, with 8 nucleotides matching TRBD1. The CDR3 is made up of 15 amino acids. The V and J ends lost 7 bases and 4 bases, in that order; junction bases with no gene match: 9. The germline V gene encodes CDR1 SGHTA and CDR2 FQGNSA. The CDR3 loop reads CASTRTGTFYNEQFF. The CDR3 DNA reads as TGTGCCAGCACCAGGACAGGGACATTTTACAATGAGCAGTTCTTC.

This clonotype was recorded a few times. The chain joins TRBV20-1 to TRBJ1-2; D is possibly TRBD1 (6 bases). CDR1 and CDR2 from the germline V gene are DFQATT and SNEGSKA (reference sequence). V dropped 4 bases and J dropped 8 bases, with 23 bases sitting between them. The CDR3 loop spans 15 amino acids. The CDR3 is CSAISVVREGGGYTF. DNA of the CDR3: TGCAGTGCTATTTCTGTAGTCAGGGAAGGGGGAGGCTACACCTTC.

Many counts were recorded for this clonotype. The V call is TRBV4-2, the J call TRBJ2-3; TRBD1 agrees at 8 bases. The trim removed 4 bases at V and 2 bases at J, leaving 2 bases unmatched. Germline lookup yields CDR1 LGHNA and CDR2 YNFKEQ. The CDR3 contains 14 residues. The CDR3 loop is CASSRDRNTDTQYF. The CDR3 DNA is TGTGCCAGCAGCCGGGACAGGAACACAGATACGCAGTATTTT.

CDR3 loop: CASSSAQLRDTQYF. CDR3 coding DNA: TGTGCCAGCAGTTCCGCACAACTGAGGGATACGCAGTATTTT. J is TRBJ2-3 and V is TRBV6-5; no clear D. With 4 bases removed from V and 6 bases from J, the gap between germline ends came to 14 bases. This CDR3 is 14 amino acids long. CDR1 and CDR2 from the germline V gene are MNHEY and SVGAGI.

This chain links TRBV4-1 with TRBJ1-5; D might be TRBD1 (6 bases). Germline V gives CDR1 MGHRA, CDR2 YSYEKL. The CDR3 loop spans 16 amino acids. Trimming removed 4 bases at V and 4 bases at J, with 17 bases between. In nucleotides, the CDR3 is TGCGCCAGCAGCCCGCAATTCCGGACAGCTAATCAGCCCCAGCATTTT. Its translation: CASSPQFRTANQPQHF.

This clonotype occurred a few times. Here the CDR3 reads CSARVPTGSYEQYF. CDR3 sequence (DNA): TGCAGTGCTAGAGTACCGACAGGCTCCTACGAGCAGTACTTC. The chain uses TRBV20-1 and TRBJ2-7; tentatively, D is TRBD1 (6 bases). Trimming stripped 1 base from V and 0 bases from J, with 10 bases between. Germline V lookup: CDR1 DFQATT, CDR2 SNEGSKA (reference sequence). The CDR3 is 14 amino acids.

This clonotype was counted between two and nine times. The chain couples TRBV7-9 to TRBJ2-7, with 7 bases matching TRBD1. V was pared by 6 bases and J by 0 bases, with 11 bases of the junction left unmatched. CDR1 and CDR2 (germline): SEHNR, FQNEAQ (reference sequence). This CDR3 spans 16 amino acids. The CDR3 sequence is CASRPSNRGSSYEQYF. CDR3 bases: TGTGCCAGCAGACCTTCAAACAGGGGAAGCTCCTACGAGCAGTACTTC.

This clonotype was detected a few times. This chain connects TRBV20-1 to TRBJ2-1; no clear D. Germline CDR1 and CDR2: DFQATT and SNEGSKA (reference sequence). The CDR3 consists of 11 residues. V lost 1 base and J 6 bases, leaving 4 bases between the germline ends. The DNA of the CDR3 is TGCAGTGCTAGAGGTCCCAATGAGCAGTTCTTC. This codes for CSARGPNEQFF.

The chain combines TRBV5-1 with TRBJ1-1, with 7 bases lining up with TRBD1. V gave up 3 bases and J gave up 2 bases; unmatched junction bases: 4. There are 14 residues in the CDR3. The V gene's germline CDR1 is SGHRS and CDR2 YFSETQ. The chain's CDR3 is CASSWGQSNTEAFF. CDR3 sequence (DNA): TGCGCCAGCAGCTGGGGACAGTCAAACACTGAAGCTTTCTTT.

There are a few counts of this clonotype. The chain is built from TRBV10-3 and TRBJ2-3, with D possibly being TRBD1 (5 bases). Germline assignment: CDR1 ENHRY and CDR2 SYGVKD. CDR3 length: 12 amino acids. Deletions cut 9 bases from V and 3 bases from J, with 10 bases between. The CDR3 region has the DNA TGTGCCATAAAAAGGGGAACAGATACGCAGTATTTT. Encoded protein: CAIKRGTDTQYF.

This clonotype was counted a few times. The gene calls are TRBV18 and TRBJ2-1; 11 bases match TRBD2. This CDR3 contains 15 residues. Germline CDR1 is KGHSH and CDR2 is LQKENI. V shed 1 base, J shed 10 bases, and the junction held 6 bases outside the gene matches. CDR3 coding DNA: TGTGCCAGCTCACCACTAGCGGGAGGGCCACAGGAGCAGTTCTTC. It yields the protein CASSPLAGGPQEQFF.

The rearrangement links TRBV15 to TRBJ2-1; perhaps TRBD2 as D (6 bases). Germline lookup yields CDR1 LNHNV and CDR2 YYDKDF (reference sequence). The CDR3 consists of 16 residues. Trimming took off 3 bases at V and 3 bases at J, with 15 bases between the two ends. The CDR3, as DNA: TGTGCCACCAGCAGTCTCTTGGGGGGATACTACAATGAGCAGTTCTTC. It encodes CATSSLLGGYYNEQFF.

This chain links TRBV10-3 with TRBJ1-4; D call uncertain. V lost 3 bases to trimming and J lost 8 bases, with 7 bases between them. The CDR3 runs 12 residues. Germline loops: CDR1 ENHRY, CDR2 SYGVKD. Here the CDR3 DNA reads TGTGCCATCAGTGACAATGAAGAAAAACTGTTTTTT. Translation gives CAISDNEEKLFF.

The V gene is TRBV5-1, the J gene TRBJ2-1, with TRBD2 matching over 11 bases. This CDR3 has 16 residues. CDR1 and CDR2 (germline): SGHRS, YFSETQ. Trimming removed 5 bases from V and 6 bases from J; junction bases left unmatched: 10. The CDR3 DNA reads TGCGCCAGCAGTTTAGCTAGCGGGGGGCCTCTCAATGAGCAGTTCTTC. Its translation is CASSLASGGPLNEQFF.

The chain links TRBV5-4 to TRBJ1-2, with a possible D match to TRBD1 (5 bases). CDR1 is SGHNT, CDR2 YYREEE, per germline (reference sequence). Trimming left V 5 bases short and J 4 bases short, with 12 bases between. CDR3 size: 13 residues. The CDR3 nucleotides are TGTGCCAGCAGGGGAGGGGTGTTCTATGGCTACACCTTC. It is translated as CASRGGVFYGYTF.

The chain links TRBV7-2 to TRBJ2-1; TRBD1 is a possible D gene (5 bases). Germline loops: CDR1 SGHTA, CDR2 FQGNSA. Trimming cost V 4 bases and J 4 bases, with 11 bases left between them. The CDR3 length is 14 residues. CDR3 sequence reads: CASSSRTSYNEQFF. In DNA form, the CDR3 reads TGTGCCAGCAGCTCCCGGACAAGTTACAATGAGCAGTTCTTC.

The chain joins TRBV20-1 to TRBJ2-3; 10 bases line up with TRBD2. CDR3 length: 18 amino acids. V lost 5 bases, J lost 2 bases, and 16 bases stayed unmatched. Germline-derived CDR1 and CDR2 are DFQATT and SNEGSKA (reference sequence). CDR3 in amino acids: CSAASSGGGQISTDTQYF. The CDR3 DNA is TGCAGTGCTGCATCTAGCGGGGGTGGGCAAATCTCCACAGATACGCAGTATTTT.

This clonotype was detected many times. This chain connects TRBV7-2 to TRBJ2-2, with D perhaps TRBD1 (5 bases). The germline V gene encodes CDR1 SGHTA and CDR2 FQGNSA. Trimming shortened V by 5 bases and J by 0 bases, and 13 bases separated the two germline ends. The CDR3 runs 16 residues. Here the CDR3 DNA reads TGTGCCAGCAGCACAAGGGGCAGCACGAACACCGGGGAGCTGTTTTTT. This gives the protein CASSTRGSTNTGELFF.